This T cell receptor (beta chain) stems from a study of blood T cell dynamics during melanoma immunotherapy. Whole-study results and caveats: cfDNA rearrangement score rose from T0 to W3 with disease control.

Germline loops: CDR1 SGHVS, CDR2 FQNEAQ. This CDR3 contains 16 residues. The V and J ends lost 5 bases and 0 bases respectively, with 14 bases between them. Each cfDNA sample had a fixed 40 ng loaded. The repertoire was sequenced with immunoSEQ multiplex PCR; TCRdb's copy has only in-frame clones and lacks some. The repertoire has 6,300 or so clones, about nine tenths of them found once; the top ten carry more than 10%. The time point was: pre-treatment baseline. Blood was drawn before treatment and at week 3 after checkpoint blockade. Prior systemic cancer therapy, immunosuppressant use and other active malignancies excluded patients. To note about this clone: Its antigen remains unknown.

Sequencing was performed on cell-free DNA from blood, taken from a patient treated with checkpoint blockade. The chain recombines TRBV7-8 with TRBJ2-1; D gene uncertain. The clonotype originates from a human donor with melanoma. The CDR3 DNA reads as TGTGCCAGCAGCCCCCGTCGGCAGAGCTCCTACAATGAGCAGTTCTTC. Translation: CASSPRRQSSYNEQFF.